This T cell receptor beta chain was identified during a study of T cell responses to AZD1222 COVID-19 vaccine. Study-level points and caveats: Dominant at 160-218 and 743-854, vaccine-associated CD4 TCRs also spanned spike. Most donors were white British and more were female, and clonal diversity was possibly underestimated. A rise in Spike-specific TCR breadth and depth followed two AZD1222 doses. Only 5 or 6 individuals given AZD1222 were seropositive at baseline.

In regard to this clone: Its antigen is still unknown.

The J segment lost 3 bases and the V segment lost 4 bases, leaving 2 bases of the junction unmatched. The CDR3 runs 14 residues. Germline CDR1 reads MNHEY; CDR2 reads SMNVEV (reference sequence). The assay was immunoSEQ multiplex PCR, and TCRdb's table has in-frame clones only and misses some. The sample lists around 200,000 clones; about 86% were seen once. The sequencing used peripheral blood, collected on day 0 of AZD1222 vaccination. This clonotype was sampled from an adult in good health. This chain links TRBV27 with TRBJ2-7, with 11 bases identical to TRBD2. Here the CDR3 reads CASSSLAGVYEQYF. In DNA form, the CDR3 reads TGTGCCAGCAGTTCACTAGCGGGGGTCTACGAGCAGTACTTC.